This T cell receptor (beta chain) was sequenced in a study of shared clonotypes between healthy human individuals. Study details: The donor pool was made up of a couple of women and a few men aged 18 to 49. Findings of the study overall: Large depth notwithstanding, sorted-subset sequencing proved incomplete by rarefaction.

The assay was immunoSEQ multiplex PCR, and TCRdb's table has in-frame clones only and misses some. The sample carries 2 million to 2.5 million clones, approximately 93% recorded once. In regard to this clone: Its target is unknown.

This CDR3 spans 13 amino acids. Trimming stripped 5 bases from V and 4 bases from J, with 11 bases between. CDR1 is MGHDK, CDR2 SYGVNS, per germline. This clonotype was obtained from a man aged 18 to 29 in good health. Some clones in this sample may be carry-over from other donors' samples. Sequencing was carried out using naive CD4+ T cells from PBMCs. As to subset: CD45RA+ positively selected. The J gene is TRBJ1-2, the V gene TRBV25-1; perhaps TRBD1 as D (5 bases). CDR3 bases: TGTGCCAGCAGTAACCGGGACGGCTATGGCTACACCTTC. Encoded protein: CASSNRDGYGYTF.